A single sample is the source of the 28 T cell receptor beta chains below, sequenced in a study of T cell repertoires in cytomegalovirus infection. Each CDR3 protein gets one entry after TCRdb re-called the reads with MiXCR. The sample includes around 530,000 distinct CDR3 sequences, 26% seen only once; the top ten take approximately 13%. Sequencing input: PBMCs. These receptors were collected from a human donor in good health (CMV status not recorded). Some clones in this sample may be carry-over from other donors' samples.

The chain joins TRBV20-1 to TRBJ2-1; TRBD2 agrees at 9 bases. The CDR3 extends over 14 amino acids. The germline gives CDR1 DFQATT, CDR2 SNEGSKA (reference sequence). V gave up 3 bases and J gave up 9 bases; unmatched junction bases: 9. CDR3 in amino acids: CSARGVAGAGEQFF. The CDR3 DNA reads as TGCAGTGCTAGGGGGGTAGCGGGGGCAGGTGAGCAGTTCTTC.

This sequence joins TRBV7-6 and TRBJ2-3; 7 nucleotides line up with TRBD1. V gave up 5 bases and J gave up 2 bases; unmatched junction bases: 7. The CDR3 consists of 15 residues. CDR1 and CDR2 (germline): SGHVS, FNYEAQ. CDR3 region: CASSQTGLVTDTQYF. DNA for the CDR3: TGTGCCAGCAGCCAGACAGGGTTGGTCACAGATACGCAGTATTTT.

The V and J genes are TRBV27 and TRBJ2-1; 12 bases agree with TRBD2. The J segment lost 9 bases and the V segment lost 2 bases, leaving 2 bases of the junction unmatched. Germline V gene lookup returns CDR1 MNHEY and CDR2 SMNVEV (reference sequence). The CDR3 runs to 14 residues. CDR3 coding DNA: TGTGCCAGCAGTTTACTAGCGGGAGGGAGTGAGCAGTTCTTC. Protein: CASSLLAGGSEQFF.

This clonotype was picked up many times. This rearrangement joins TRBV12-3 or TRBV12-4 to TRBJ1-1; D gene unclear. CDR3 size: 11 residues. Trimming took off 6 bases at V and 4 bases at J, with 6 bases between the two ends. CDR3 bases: TGTGCCAGCAGAATTTTCACTGAAGCTTTCTTT. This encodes CASRIFTEAFF.

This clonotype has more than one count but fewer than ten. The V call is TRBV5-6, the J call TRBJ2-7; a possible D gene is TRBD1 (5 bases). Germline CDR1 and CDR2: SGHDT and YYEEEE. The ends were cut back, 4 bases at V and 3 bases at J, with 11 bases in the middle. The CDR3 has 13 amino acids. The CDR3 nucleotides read TGTGCCAGCAGCACAGGACGGATCTACGAGCAGTACGTC. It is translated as CASSTGRIYEQYV.

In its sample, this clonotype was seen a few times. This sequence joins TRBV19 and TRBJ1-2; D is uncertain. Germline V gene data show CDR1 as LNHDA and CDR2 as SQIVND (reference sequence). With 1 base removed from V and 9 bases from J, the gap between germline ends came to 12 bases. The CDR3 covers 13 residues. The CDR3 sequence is CASSIAAPERYTF. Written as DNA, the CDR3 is TGTGCCAGTAGTATAGCGGCCCCAGAGCGCTACACCTTC.

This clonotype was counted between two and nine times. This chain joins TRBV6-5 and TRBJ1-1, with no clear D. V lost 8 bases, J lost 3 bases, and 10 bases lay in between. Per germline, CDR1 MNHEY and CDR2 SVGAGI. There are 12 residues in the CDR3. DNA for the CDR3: TGTGCCAGCCCAAGCGGGGACACTGAAGCTTTCTTT. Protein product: CASPSGDTEAFF.

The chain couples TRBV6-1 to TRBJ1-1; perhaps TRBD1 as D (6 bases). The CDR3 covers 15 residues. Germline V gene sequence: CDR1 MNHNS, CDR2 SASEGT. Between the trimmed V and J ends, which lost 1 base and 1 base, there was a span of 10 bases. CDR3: CASSEEGRGNTEAFF. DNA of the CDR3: TGTGCCAGCAGTGAAGAAGGCAGGGGGAACACTGAAGCTTTCTTT.

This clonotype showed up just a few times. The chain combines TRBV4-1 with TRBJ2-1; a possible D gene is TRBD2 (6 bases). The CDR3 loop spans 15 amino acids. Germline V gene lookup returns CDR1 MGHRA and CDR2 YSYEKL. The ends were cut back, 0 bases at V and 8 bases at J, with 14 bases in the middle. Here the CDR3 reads CASSQDPLARDEQFF. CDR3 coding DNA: TGCGCCAGCAGCCAAGATCCCCTAGCGAGGGATGAGCAGTTCTTC.

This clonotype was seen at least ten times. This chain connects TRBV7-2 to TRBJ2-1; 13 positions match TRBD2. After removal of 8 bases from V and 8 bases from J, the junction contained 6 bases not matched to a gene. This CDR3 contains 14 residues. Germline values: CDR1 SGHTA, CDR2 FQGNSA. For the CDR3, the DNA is TGTGCCAGCGCAACTAGCGGGAGGGCCTATGAGCAGTTCTTC. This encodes CASATSGRAYEQFF.

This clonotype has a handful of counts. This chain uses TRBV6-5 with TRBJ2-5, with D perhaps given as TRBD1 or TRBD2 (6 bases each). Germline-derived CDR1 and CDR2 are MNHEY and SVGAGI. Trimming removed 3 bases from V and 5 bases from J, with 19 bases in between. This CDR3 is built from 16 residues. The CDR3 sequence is CASSYLWRGVGETQYF. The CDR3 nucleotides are TGTGCCAGCAGTTATCTCTGGAGGGGGGTGGGGGAGACCCAGTACTTC.

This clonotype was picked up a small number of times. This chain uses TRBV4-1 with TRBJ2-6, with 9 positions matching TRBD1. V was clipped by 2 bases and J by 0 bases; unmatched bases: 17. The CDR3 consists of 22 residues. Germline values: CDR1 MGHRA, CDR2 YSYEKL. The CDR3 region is CASSQWGQGRAEIISGANVLTF. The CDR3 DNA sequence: TGCGCCAGCAGCCAATGGGGACAGGGAAGGGCGGAGATCATCTCTGGGGCCAACGTCCTGACTTTC.

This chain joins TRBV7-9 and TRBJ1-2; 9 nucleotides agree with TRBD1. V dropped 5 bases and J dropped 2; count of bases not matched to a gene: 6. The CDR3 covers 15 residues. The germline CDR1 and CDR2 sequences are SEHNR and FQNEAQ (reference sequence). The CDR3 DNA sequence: TGTGCCAGCAGCCCTCTCGACAGGGGGAACTATGGCTACACCTTC. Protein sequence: CASSPLDRGNYGYTF.

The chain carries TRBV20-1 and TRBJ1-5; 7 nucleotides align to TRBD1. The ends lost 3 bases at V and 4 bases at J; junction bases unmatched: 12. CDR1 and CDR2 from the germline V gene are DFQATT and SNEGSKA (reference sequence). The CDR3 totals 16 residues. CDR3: CSARRQGLGANQPQHF. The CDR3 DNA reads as TGCAGTGCTAGGAGACAGGGCCTCGGAGCAAATCAGCCCCAGCATTTT.

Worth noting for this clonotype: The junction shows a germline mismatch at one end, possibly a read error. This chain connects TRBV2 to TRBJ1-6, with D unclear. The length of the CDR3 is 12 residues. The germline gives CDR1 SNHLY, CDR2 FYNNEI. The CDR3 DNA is TGTGCCAGCAGTGAGAACTTGACACCTCTCCACTTT. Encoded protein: CASSENLTPLHF.

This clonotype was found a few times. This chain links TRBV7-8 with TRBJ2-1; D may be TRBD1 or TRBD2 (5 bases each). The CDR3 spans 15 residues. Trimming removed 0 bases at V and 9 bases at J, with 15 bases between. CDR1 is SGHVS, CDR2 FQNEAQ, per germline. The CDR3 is CASSLAGTSIGEQFF. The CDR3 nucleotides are TGTGCCAGCAGCTTAGCAGGGACCTCCATCGGTGAGCAGTTCTTC. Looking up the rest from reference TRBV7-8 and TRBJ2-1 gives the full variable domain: GAGVSQSPRYKVAKRGQDVALRCDPISGHVSLFWYQQALGQGPEFLTYFQNEAQLDKSGLPSDRFFAERPEGSVSTLKIQRTQQEDSAVYLCASSLAGTSIGEQFFGPGTRLTVL.

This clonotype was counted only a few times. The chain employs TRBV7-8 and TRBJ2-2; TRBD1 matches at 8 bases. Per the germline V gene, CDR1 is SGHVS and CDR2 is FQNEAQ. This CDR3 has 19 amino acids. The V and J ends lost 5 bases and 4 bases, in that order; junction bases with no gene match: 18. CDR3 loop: CASSRPGQAVFRGTGELFF. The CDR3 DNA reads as TGTGCCAGCAGCCGTCCGGGACAGGCTGTATTTCGAGGCACCGGGGAGCTGTTTTTT.

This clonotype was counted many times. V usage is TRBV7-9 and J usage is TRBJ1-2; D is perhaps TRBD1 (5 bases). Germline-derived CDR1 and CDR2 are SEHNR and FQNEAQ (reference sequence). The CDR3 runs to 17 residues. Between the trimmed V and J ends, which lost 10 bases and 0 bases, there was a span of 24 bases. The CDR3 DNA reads TGTGCCACCTCGACGGGGGGTTGGGCTTCCGCTAACTATGGCTACACCTTC. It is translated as CATSTGGWASANYGYTF.

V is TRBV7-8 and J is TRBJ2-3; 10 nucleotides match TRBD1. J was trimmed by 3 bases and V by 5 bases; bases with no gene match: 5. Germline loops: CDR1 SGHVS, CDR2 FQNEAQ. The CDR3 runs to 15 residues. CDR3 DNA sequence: TGTGCCAGCAGCACCCCGGGACAGGGGACAGATACGCAGTATTTT. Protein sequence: CASSTPGQGTDTQYF.

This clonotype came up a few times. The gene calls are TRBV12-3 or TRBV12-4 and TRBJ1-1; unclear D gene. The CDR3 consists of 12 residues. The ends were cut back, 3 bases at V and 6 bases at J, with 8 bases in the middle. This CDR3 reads CASSFNHPEAFF. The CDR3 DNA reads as TGTGCCAGCAGTTTCAATCACCCTGAAGCTTTCTTT.

CDR3 amino acids: CSFGNNEQFF. The CDR3 DNA reads as TGCAGCTTTGGGAACAATGAGCAGTTCTTC. The chain couples TRBV29-1 to TRBJ2-1; D remains ambiguous. Germline CDR1 SQVTM, CDR2 ANQGSEA. Trimming took 8 bases from V and 5 from J, leaving 7 bases between them. This CDR3 is built from 10 residues.

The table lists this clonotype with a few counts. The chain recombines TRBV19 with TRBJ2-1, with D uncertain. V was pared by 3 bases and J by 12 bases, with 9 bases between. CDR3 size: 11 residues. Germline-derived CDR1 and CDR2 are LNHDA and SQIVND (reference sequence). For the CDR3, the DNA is TGTGCCAGTAGTATCGGACCAAGGCAGTTCTTC. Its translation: CASSIGPRQFF.

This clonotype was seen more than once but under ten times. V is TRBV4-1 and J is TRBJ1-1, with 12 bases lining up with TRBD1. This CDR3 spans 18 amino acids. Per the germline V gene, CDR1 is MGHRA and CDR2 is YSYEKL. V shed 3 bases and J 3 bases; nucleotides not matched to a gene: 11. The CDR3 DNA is TGCGCCAGCAGCCACACCCGGGACAGGGGGCGAATAGACACTGAAGCTTTCTTT. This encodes CASSHTRDRGRIDTEAFF.

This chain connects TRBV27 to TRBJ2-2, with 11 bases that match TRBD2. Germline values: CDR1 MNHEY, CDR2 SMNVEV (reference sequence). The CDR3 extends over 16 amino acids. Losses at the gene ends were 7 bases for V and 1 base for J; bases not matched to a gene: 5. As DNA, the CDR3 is TGTGCCAGCATGCTTGGGACTAGCGGGAACACCGGGGAGCTGTTTTTT. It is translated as CASMLGTSGNTGELFF.

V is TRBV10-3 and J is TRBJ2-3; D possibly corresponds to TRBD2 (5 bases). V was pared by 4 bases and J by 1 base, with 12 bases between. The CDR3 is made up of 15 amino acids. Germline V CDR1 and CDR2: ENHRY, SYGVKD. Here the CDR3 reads CAISVASSRTDTQYF. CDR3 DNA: TGTGCCATCAGTGTTGCTAGCTCCCGCACAGATACGCAGTATTTT.

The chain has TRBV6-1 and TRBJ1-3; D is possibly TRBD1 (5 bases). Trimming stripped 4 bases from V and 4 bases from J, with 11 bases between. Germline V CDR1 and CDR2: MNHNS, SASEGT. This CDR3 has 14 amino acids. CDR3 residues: CASSAGRQGNTIYF. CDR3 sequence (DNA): TGTGCCAGCAGTGCGGGGCGGCAAGGAAACACCATATATTTT.

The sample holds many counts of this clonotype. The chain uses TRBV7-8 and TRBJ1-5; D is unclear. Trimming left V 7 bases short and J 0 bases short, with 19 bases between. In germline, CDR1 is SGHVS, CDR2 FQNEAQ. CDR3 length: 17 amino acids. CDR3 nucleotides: TGTGCCAGCACTCCTCCCAGAGGCGGGAATAGCAATCAGCCCCAGCATTTT. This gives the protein CASTPPRGGNSNQPQHF. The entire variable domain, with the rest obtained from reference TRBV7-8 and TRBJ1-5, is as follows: GAGVSQSPRYKVAKRGQDVALRCDPISGHVSLFWYQQALGQGPEFLTYFQNEAQLDKSGLPSDRFFAERPEGSVSTLKIQRTQQEDSAVYLCASTPPRGGNSNQPQHFGDGTRLSIL.

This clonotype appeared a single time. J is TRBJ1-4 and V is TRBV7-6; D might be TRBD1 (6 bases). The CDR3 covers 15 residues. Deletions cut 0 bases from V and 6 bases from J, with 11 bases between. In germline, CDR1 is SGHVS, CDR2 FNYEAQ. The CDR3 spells CASSLAWGADEKLFF. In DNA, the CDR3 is TGTGCCAGCAGCTTAGCGTGGGGGGCAGATGAAAAACTGTTTTTT.